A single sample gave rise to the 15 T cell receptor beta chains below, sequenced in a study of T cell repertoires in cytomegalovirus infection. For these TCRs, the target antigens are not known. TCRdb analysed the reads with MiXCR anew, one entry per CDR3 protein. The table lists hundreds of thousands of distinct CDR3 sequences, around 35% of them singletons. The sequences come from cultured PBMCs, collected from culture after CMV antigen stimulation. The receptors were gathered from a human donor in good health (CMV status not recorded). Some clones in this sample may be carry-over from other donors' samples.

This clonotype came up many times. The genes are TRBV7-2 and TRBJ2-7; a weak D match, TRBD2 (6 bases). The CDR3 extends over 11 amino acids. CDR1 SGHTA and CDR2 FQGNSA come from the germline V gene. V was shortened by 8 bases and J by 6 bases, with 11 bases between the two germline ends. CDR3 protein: CASRWGGEQYF. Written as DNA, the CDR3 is TGTGCCAGCCGTTGGGGAGGCGAGCAGTACTTC.

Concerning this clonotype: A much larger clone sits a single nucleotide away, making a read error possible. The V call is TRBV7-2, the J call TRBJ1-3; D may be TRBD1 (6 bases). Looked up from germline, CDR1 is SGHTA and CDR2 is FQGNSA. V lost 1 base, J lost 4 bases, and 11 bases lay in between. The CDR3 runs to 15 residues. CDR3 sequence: CASSLVWQGGNTIYF. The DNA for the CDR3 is TGTGCCAGCAGCTTAGTCTGGCAGGGGGGAAACACCATATATTTT.

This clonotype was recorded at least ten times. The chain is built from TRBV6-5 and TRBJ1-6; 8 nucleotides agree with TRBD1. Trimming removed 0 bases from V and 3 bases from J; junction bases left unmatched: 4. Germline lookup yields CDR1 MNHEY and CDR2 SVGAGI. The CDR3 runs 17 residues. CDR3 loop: CASSYSDRVNYNSPLHF. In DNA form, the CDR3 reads TGTGCCAGCAGTTACTCGGACAGGGTGAACTATAATTCACCCCTCCACTTT.

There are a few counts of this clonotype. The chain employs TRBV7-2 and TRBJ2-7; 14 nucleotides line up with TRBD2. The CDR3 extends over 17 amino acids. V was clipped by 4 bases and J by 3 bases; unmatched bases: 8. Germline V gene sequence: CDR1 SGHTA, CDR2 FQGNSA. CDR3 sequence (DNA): TGTGCCAGCAGCTCGACTAGCGGGAGGGCCTTTTACTACGAGCAGTACTTC. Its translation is CASSSTSGRAFYYEQYF.

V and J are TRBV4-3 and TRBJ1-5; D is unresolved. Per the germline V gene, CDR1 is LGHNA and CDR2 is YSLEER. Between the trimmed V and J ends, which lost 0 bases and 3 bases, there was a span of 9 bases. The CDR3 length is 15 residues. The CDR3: CASSQDVGPNQPQHF. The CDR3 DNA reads TGCGCCAGCAGCCAAGATGTCGGGCCCAATCAGCCCCAGCATTTT.

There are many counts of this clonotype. The DNA of the CDR3 is TGTGCCAGCAGCTTAGTTACGGGAAAGACCAACTATGGCTACACCTTC. Its protein product is CASSLVTGKTNYGYTF. The rearrangement uses TRBV7-6 and TRBJ1-2; D gene unclear. The germline V gene encodes CDR1 SGHVS and CDR2 FNYEAQ. With 1 base removed from V and 2 bases from J, the gap between germline ends came to 14 bases. The CDR3 sequence is 16 residues long.

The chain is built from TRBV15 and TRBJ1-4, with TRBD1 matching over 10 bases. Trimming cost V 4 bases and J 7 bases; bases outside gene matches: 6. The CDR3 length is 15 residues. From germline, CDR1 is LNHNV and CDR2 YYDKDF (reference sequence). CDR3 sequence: CATSTSDRGIEKLFF. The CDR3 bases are TGTGCCACCAGCACCTCGGACAGGGGGATTGAAAAACTGTTTTTT. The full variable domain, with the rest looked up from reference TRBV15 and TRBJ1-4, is DAMVIQNPRYQVTQFGKPVTLSCSQTLNHNVMYWYQQKSSQAPKLLFHYYDKDFNNEADTPDNFQSRRPNTSFCFLDIRSPGLGDTAMYLCATSTSDRGIEKLFFGSGTQLSVL.

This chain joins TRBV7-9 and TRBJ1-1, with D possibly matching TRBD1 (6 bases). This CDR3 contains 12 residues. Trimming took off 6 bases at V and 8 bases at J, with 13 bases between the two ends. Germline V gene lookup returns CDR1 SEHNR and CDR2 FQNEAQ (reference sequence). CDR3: CASRYTGLEAFF. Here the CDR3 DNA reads TGTGCCAGCAGATATACAGGGCTGGAAGCTTTCTTT. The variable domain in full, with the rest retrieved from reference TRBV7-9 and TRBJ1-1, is DTGVSQNPRHKITKRGQNVTFRCDPISEHNRLYWYRQTLGQGPEFLTYFQNEAQLEKSRLLSDRFSAERPKGSFSTLEIQRTEQGDSAMYLCASRYTGLEAFFGQGTRLTVV.

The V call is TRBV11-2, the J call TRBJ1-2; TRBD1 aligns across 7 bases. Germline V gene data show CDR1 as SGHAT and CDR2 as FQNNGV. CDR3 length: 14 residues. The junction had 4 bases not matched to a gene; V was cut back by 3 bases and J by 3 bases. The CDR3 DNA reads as TGTGCCAGCAGCTTCACAGGGACAGACTATGGCTACACCTTC. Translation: CASSFTGTDYGYTF. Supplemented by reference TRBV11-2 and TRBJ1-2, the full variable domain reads EAGVAQSPRYKIIEKRQSVAFWCNPISGHATLYWYQQILGQGPKLLIQFQNNGVVDDSQLPKDRFSAERLKGVDSTLKIQPAKLEDSAVYLCASSFTGTDYGYTFGSGTRLTVV.

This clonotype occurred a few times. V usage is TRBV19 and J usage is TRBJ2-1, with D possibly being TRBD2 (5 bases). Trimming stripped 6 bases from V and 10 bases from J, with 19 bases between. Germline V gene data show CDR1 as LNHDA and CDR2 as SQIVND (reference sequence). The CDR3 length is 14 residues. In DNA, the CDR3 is TGTGCCAGTAGACCCCGCGTCTGGGAGAAGGAGCAGTTCTTC. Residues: CASRPRVWEKEQFF.

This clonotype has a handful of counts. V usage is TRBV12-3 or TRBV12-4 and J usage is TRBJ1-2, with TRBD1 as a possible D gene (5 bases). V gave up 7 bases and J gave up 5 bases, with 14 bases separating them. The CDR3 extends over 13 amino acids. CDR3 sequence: CASTGGPGYGYTF. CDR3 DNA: TGTGCCAGCACTGGGGGTCCAGGGTATGGCTACACCTTC.

CDR3 in DNA: TGCGCCAGCAGCTTGGACAGGGGGCGCGACGAGCAGTACTTC. This sequence encodes CASSLDRGRDEQYF. The rearrangement uses TRBV5-1 and TRBJ2-7, with 9 nucleotides matching TRBD1. The V and J ends lost 0 bases and 5 bases, in that order; junction bases with no gene match: 3. Germline V gives CDR1 SGHRS, CDR2 YFSETQ. The CDR3 contains 14 residues.

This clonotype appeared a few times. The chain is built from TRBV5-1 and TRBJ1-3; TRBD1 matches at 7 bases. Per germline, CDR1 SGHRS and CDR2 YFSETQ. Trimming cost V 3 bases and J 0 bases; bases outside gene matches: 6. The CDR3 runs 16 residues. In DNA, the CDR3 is TGCGCCAGCAGCTCAAGGGGACAGATCTCTGGAAACACCATATATTTT. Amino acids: CASSSRGQISGNTIYF.

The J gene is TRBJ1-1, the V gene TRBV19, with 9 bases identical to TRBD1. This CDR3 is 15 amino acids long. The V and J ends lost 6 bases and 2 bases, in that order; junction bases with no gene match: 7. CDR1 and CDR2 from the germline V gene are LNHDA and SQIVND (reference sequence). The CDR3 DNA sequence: TGTGCCAGTAGCGAACAGGGGGCCGGAAACACTGAAGCTTTCTTT. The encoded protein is CASSEQGAGNTEAFF. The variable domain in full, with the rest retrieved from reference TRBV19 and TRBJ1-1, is DGGITQSPKYLFRKEGQNVTLSCEQNLNHDAMYWYRQDPGQGLRLIYYSQIVNDFQKGDIAEGYSVSREKKESFPLTVTSAQKNPTAFYLCASSEQGAGNTEAFFGQGTRLTVV.

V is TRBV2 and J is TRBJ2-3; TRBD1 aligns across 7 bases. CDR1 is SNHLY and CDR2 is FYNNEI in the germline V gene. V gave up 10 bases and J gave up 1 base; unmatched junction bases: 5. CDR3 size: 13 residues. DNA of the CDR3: TGTGCCAAACAGGGGATTGGCACAGATACGCAGTATTTT. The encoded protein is CAKQGIGTDTQYF.